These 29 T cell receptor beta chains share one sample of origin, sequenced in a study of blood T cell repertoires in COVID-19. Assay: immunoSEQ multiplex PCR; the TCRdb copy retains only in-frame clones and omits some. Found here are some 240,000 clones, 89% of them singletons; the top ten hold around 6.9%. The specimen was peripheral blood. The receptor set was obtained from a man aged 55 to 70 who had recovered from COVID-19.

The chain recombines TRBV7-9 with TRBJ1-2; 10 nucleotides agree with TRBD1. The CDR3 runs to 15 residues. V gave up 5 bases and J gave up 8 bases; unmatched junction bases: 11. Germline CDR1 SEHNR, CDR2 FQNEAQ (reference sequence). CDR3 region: CASSPSDRGVRGYTF. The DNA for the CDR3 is TGTGCCAGCAGCCCATCGGACAGGGGGGTGCGCGGCTACACCTTC.

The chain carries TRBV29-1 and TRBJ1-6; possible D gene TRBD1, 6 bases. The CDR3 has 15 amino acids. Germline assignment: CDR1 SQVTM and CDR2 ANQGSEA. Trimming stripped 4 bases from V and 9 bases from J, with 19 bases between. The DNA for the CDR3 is TGCAGCGTTGCCGAGGGGGGGGCAGGTGGTTCACCCCTCCACTTT. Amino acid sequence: CSVAEGGAGGSPLHF.

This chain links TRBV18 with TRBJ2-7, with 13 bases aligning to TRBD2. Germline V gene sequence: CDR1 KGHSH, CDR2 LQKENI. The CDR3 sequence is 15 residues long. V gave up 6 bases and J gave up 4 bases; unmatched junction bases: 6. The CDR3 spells CASSRGTSGMYEQYF. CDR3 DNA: TGTGCCAGCTCCCGCGGGACTAGCGGGATGTACGAGCAGTACTTC.

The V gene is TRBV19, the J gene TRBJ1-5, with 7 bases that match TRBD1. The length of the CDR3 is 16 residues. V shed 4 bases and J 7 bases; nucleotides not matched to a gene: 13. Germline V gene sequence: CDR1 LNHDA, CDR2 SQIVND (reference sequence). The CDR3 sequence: CASSKSRDSLWQPQHF. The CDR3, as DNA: TGTGCCAGTAGTAAGTCCCGGGACAGTTTGTGGCAGCCCCAGCATTTT.

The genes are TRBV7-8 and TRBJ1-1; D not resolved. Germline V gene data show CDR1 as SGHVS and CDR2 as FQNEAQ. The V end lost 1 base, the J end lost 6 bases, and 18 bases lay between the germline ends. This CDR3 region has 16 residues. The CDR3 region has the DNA TGTGCCAGCAGCTTAGTAGGGTTTCGGGGTGCAGCTGAAGCTTTCTTT. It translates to CASSLVGFRGAAEAFF.

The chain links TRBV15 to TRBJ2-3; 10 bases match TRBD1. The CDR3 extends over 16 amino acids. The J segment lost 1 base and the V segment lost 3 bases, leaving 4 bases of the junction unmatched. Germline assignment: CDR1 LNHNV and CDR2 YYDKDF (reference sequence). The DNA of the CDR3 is TGTGCCACCAGCAGCGGGGACAGGGGCCGCACAGATACGCAGTATTTT. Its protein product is CATSSGDRGRTDTQYF. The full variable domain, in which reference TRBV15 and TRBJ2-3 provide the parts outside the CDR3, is DAMVIQNPRYQVTQFGKPVTLSCSQTLNHNVMYWYQQKSSQAPKLLFHYYDKDFNNEADTPDNFQSRRPNTSFCFLDIRSPGLGDTAMYLCATSSGDRGRTDTQYFGPGTRLTVL.

In DNA form, the CDR3 reads TGTGCCAGCAGTTCCTCGACTAGCGGATTCCAAGAGACCCAGTACTTC. The encoded protein is CASSSSTSGFQETQYF. V and J are TRBV27 and TRBJ2-5; 9 bases line up with TRBD2. This CDR3 comprises 16 residues. The V gene's germline CDR1 is MNHEY and CDR2 SMNVEV (reference sequence). Trimming removed 4 bases from V and 1 base from J; junction bases left unmatched: 7.

CDR3: CASSYRPGGQPQHF. In DNA form, the CDR3 reads TGTGCCAGCAGTTACCGACCGGGCGGGCAGCCCCAGCATTTT. The J gene is TRBJ1-5, the V gene TRBV6-5; unclear D gene. Between the trimmed V and J ends, which lost 2 bases and 7 bases, there was a span of 12 bases. The CDR3 is 14 residues long. The germline gives CDR1 MNHEY, CDR2 SVGAGI.

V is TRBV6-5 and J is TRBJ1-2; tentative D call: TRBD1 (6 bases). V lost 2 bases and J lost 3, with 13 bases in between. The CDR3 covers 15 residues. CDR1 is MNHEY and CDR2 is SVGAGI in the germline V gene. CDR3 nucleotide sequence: TGTGCCAGCAGTTACCGTGGACAGACCGACTATGGCTACACCTTC. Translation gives CASSYRGQTDYGYTF.

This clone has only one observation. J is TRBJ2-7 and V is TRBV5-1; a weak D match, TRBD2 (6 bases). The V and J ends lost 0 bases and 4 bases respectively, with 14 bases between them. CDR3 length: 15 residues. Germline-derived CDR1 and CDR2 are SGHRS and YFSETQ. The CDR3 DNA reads TGCGCCAGCAGCTTGGAGCCGGGGGTTGTTTACGAGCAGTACTTC. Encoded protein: CASSLEPGVVYEQYF.

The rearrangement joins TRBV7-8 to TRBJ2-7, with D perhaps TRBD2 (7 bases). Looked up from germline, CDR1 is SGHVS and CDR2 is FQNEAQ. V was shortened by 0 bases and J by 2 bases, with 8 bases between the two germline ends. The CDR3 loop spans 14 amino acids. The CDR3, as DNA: TGTGCCAGCAGCTTAGCGGGGGGGCCCTACGAGCAGTACTTC. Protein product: CASSLAGGPYEQYF.

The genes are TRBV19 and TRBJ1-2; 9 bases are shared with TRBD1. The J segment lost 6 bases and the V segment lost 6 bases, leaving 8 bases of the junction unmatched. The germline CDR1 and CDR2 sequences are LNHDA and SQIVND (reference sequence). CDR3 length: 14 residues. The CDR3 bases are TGTGCCAGTAGGGACAGGGGTGGCGTAGATGGCTACACCTTC. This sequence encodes CASRDRGGVDGYTF.

In DNA form, the CDR3 reads TGTGCCAGCAGCGTGGACAGCTCTGGAAACACCATATATTTT. Its protein is CASSVDSSGNTIYF. The chain recombines TRBV9 with TRBJ1-3, with a possible D match to TRBD1 (6 bases). Germline-derived CDR1 and CDR2 are SGDLS and YYNGEE. There are 14 residues in the CDR3. V gave up 2 bases and J gave up 0 bases, with 6 bases separating them.

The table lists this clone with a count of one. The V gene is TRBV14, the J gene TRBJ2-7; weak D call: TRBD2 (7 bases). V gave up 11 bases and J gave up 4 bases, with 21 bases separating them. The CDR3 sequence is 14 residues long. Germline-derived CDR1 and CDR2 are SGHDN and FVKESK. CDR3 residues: CAGKGGVPLYEQYF. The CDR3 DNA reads TGTGCCGGTAAAGGGGGGGTCCCGCTTTACGAGCAGTACTTC.

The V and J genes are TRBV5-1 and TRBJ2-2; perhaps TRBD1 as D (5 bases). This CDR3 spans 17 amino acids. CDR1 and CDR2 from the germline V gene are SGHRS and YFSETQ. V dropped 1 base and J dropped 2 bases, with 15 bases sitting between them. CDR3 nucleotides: TGCGCCAGCAGCTTGAGGACAACCACTACCAACACCGGGGAGCTGTTTTTT. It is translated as CASSLRTTTTNTGELFF.

In nucleotides, the CDR3 is TGTGCCAGCAGCCCGGACCAGGGGATCCGCTCCTACGAGCAGTACTTC. Translated: CASSPDQGIRSYEQYF. The rearrangement uses TRBV3-1 (or the pseudogene TRBV3-2) and TRBJ2-7, with D tentatively TRBD1 (6 bases). From germline, CDR1 is LGHDT and CDR2 YNNKEL (reference sequence). Trimming pared 4 bases from V and 0 bases from J, leaving 16 bases between. This CDR3 has 16 amino acids.

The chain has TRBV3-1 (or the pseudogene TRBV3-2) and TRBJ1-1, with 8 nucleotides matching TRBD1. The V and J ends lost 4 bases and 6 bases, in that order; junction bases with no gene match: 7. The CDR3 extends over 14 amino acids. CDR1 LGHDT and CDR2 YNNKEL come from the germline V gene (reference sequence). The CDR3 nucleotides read TGTGCCAGCAGCCGTCAGGGGGCGCGCCCTGAAGCTTTCTTT. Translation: CASSRQGARPEAFF.

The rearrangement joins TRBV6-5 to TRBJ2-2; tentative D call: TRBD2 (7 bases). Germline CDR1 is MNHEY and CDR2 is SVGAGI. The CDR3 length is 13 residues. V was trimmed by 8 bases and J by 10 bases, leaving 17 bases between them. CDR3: CASFEGGREELFF. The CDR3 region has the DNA TGTGCCAGCTTCGAGGGGGGGCGGGAGGAGCTGTTTTTT.

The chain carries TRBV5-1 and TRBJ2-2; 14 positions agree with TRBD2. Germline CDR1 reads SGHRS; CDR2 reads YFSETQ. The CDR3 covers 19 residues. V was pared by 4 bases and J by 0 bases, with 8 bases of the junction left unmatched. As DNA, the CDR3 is TGCGCCAGCAGCGGCGGGACTAGCGGGGGCCCTTCGAACACCGGGGAGCTGTTTTTT. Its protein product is CASSGGTSGGPSNTGELFF.

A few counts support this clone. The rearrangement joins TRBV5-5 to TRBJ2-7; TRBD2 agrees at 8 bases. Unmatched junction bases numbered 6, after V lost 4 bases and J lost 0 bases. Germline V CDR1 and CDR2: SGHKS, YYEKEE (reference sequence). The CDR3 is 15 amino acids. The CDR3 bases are TGTGCCAGCAGCGTTAGCGGGAACCCCTCCTACGAGCAGTACTTC. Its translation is CASSVSGNPSYEQYF.

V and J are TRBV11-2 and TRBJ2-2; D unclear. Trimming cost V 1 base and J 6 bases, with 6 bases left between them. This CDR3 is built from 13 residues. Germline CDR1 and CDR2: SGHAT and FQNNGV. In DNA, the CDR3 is TGTGCCAGCAGCTTAGTCGTCGCCGGGGAGCTGTTTTTT. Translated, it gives CASSLVVAGELFF. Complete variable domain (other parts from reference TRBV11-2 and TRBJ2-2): EAGVAQSPRYKIIEKRQSVAFWCNPISGHATLYWYQQILGQGPKLLIQFQNNGVVDDSQLPKDRFSAERLKGVDSTLKIQPAKLEDSAVYLCASSLVVAGELFFGEGSRLTVL.

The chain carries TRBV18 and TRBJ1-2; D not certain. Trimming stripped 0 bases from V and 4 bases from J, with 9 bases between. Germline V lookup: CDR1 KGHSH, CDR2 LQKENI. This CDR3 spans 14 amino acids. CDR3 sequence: CASSPPGLPYGYTF. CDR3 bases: TGTGCCAGCTCACCACCGGGCCTCCCCTATGGCTACACCTTC.

Here the CDR3 reads CASSLATSFTYEQYF. The CDR3, as DNA: TGTGCCAGCAGCTTAGCGACTAGTTTCACCTACGAGCAGTACTTC. This rearrangement joins TRBV7-2 to TRBJ2-7; weak D call: TRBD2 (6 bases). The germline V gene has CDR1 SGHTA and CDR2 FQGNSA. The CDR3 runs to 15 residues. Between the trimmed V and J ends, which lost 0 bases and 2 bases, there was a span of 11 bases.

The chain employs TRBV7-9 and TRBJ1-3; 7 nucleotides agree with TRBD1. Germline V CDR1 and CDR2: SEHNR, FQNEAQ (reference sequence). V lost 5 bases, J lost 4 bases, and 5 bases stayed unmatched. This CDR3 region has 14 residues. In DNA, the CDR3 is TGTGCCAGCAGCGCCAGGGGGTCAGGAAACACCATATATTTT. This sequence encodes CASSARGSGNTIYF.

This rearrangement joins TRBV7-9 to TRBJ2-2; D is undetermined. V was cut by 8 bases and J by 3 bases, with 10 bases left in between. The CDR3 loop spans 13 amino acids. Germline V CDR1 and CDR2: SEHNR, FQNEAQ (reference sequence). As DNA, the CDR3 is TGTGCCAGCGTTAATACTGACACCGGGGAGCTGTTTTTT. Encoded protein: CASVNTDTGELFF.

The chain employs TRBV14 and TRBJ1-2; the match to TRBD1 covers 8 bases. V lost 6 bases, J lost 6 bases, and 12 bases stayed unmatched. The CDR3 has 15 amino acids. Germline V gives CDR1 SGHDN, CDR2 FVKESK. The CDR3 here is CASSNDGTGYHGYTF. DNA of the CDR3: TGTGCCAGCAGTAACGACGGGACAGGCTACCATGGCTACACCTTC.

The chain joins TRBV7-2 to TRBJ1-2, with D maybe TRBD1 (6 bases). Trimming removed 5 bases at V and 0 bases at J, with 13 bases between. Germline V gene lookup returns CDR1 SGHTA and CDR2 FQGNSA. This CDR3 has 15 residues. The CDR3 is CASSPQTGTNYGYTF. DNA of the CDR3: TGTGCCAGCAGCCCCCAGACAGGAACTAACTATGGCTACACCTTC.

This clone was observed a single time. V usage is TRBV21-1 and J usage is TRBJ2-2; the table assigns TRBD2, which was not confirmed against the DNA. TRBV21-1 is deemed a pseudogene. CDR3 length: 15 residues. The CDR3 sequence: CASGVVAGNTGELFF. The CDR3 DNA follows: TGTGCCAGCGGGGTGGTTGCGGGAAACACCGGGGAGCTGTTTTTT.

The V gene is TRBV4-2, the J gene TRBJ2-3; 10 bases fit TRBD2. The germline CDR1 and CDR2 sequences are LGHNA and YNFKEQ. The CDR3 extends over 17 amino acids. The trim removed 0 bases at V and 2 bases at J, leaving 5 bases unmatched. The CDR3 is CASSQEGLAGDTDTQYF. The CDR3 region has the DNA TGTGCCAGCAGCCAAGAGGGGCTAGCGGGAGACACAGATACGCAGTATTTT.